This T cell receptor beta chain derives from a study of T cells in Graves' hyperthyroidism and ophthalmopathy. CDR1 is MGHRA, CDR2 YSYEKL, per germline. The CDR3 length is 16 residues. V was pared by 11 bases and J by 3 bases, with 23 bases between. Patients aged 18 to 65 with hyperthyroidism were newly diagnosed, with duration under 2 months. Every diagnosis used clinical symptoms, serum thyroxine and TRAb, thyroid ultrasound and orbital computed tomography. Study observations and caveats: It was a median about seven months before onset that the model predicted ophthalmopathy. The majority of expanded thyroid clonotypes above 0.001 also appeared in blood.

This clonotype was counted a few times. Its antigen is still unknown. What was amplified from RNA transcripts were TCR beta CDR3 regions. TCR CDR3 underwent first-round RT-PCR with the HTBI primer set. TCRdb called the multiplex PCR reads again in MiXCR, with one record for every CDR3 protein. The table shows around 520,000 distinct CDR3 sequences, with around an eighth occurring only once. Sample: blood. The chain recombines TRBV4-1 with TRBJ1-3; a weak D match, TRBD1 (5 bases). The sequence came from a woman aged 18-35 years with Graves' hyperthyroidism. CDR3 nucleotides: TGCGCCTCTCAACCAGGGACCCTACGGGATGGAAACACCATATATTTT. Residues: CASQPGTLRDGNTIYF.